This T cell receptor beta chain is drawn from a study of blood T cell repertoires in COVID-19. The ends lost 3 bases at V and 4 bases at J; junction bases unmatched: 7. Germline CDR1 and CDR2: ENHRY and SYGVKD. The length of the CDR3 is 15 residues. This clone was counted a single time. Libraries were prepared by immunoSEQ multiplex PCR; TCRdb keeps only in-frame clonotypes and omits some of them. The data show 150,000 to 190,000 clones, more than 80% seen once. The chain is built from TRBV10-3 and TRBJ2-7, with 9 bases identical to TRBD2. The sample taken for sequencing was peripheral blood. This receptor was identified in a woman in her 40s with acute or convalescent COVID-19. This CDR3 reads CAISDGSGSEYEQYF. Here the CDR3 DNA reads TGTGCCATCAGTGATGGTAGCGGGAGCGAATACGAGCAGTACTTC.